The 10 T cell receptor beta chains below come from one sample, sequenced in a study of T cells in Graves' hyperthyroidism and ophthalmopathy. The CDR3 regions of TCR beta were amplified from RNA transcripts. TCR CDR3 regions were first amplified by RT-PCR with HTBI primers. TCRdb passed the multiplex PCR reads through MiXCR, listing each CDR3 protein once. The data show 600,000 to 700,000 distinct CDR3 sequences, about 15% seen once. Sequenced sample: blood. The receptor source for this set is a woman in her thirties or forties with Graves' ophthalmopathy.

Ten or more counts support this clonotype. This sequence joins TRBV20-1 and TRBJ1-2; 11 bases align to TRBD1. Germline CDR1 and CDR2: DFQATT and SNEGSKA (reference sequence). V was pared by 2 bases and J by 6 bases, with 2 bases of the junction left unmatched. The CDR3 is 13 amino acids. This CDR3 is CSARWDRGNGYTF. CDR3 bases: TGCAGTGCTAGATGGGACAGGGGGAATGGCTACACCTTC.

This clonotype was recorded at least ten times. This chain joins TRBV28 and TRBJ2-5; D is possibly TRBD2 (5 bases). CDR1 and CDR2 from the germline V gene are MDHEN and SYDVKM. V was pared by 2 bases and J by 5 bases, with 9 bases between. The CDR3 has 13 amino acids. CDR3: CASSLTSLETQYF. Written as DNA, the CDR3 is TGTGCCAGCAGTTTAACTAGTTTGGAGACCCAGTACTTC.

This clonotype was recorded a few times. The V gene is TRBV29-1, the J gene TRBJ2-3, with 10 bases that match TRBD2. The V segment lost 7 bases and the J segment 2 bases; nucleotides outside the gene matches: 9. This CDR3 region has 15 residues. Germline CDR1 reads SQVTM; CDR2 reads ANQGSEA. CDR3 residues: CSALGLADLTDTQYF. The DNA of the CDR3 is TGCAGCGCCCTAGGACTAGCGGACCTCACAGATACGCAGTATTTT.

The table lists this clonotype with a few counts. The V and J genes are TRBV7-6 and TRBJ2-5; TRBD1 aligns across 8 bases. This CDR3 has 13 amino acids. Germline trimming cut 6 bases from V and 5 bases from J; bases unmatched to any gene: 5. Germline CDR1 and CDR2: SGHVS and FNYEAQ. The CDR3 is CASSQGAFETQYF. The DNA of the CDR3 is TGTGCCAGCAGTCAGGGGGCTTTTGAGACCCAGTACTTC. Full variable domain (remainder filled in from reference TRBV7-6 and TRBJ2-5): GAGVSQSPRYKVTKRGQDVALRCDPISGHVSLYWYRQALGQGPEFLTYFNYEAQQDKSGLPNDRFSAERPEGSISTLTIQRTEQRDSAMYRCASSQGAFETQYFGPGTRLLVL.

This clonotype has more than one count but fewer than ten. CDR3 in DNA: TGCGCCAGCAGCTCTCGGGACTACACCTACGAGCAGTACTTC. It is translated as CASSSRDYTYEQYF. The rearrangement joins TRBV5-1 to TRBJ2-7; 7 bases map to TRBD2. CDR1 SGHRS and CDR2 YFSETQ come from the germline V gene. The V segment lost 3 bases and the J segment 2 bases; nucleotides outside the gene matches: 5. There are 14 residues in the CDR3.

This clonotype was seen at least ten times. The chain carries TRBV29-1 and TRBJ2-5; 7 bases match TRBD1. The CDR3 extends over 16 amino acids. The ends lost 0 bases at V and 1 base at J; junction bases unmatched: 8. Germline assignment: CDR1 SQVTM and CDR2 ANQGSEA. CDR3 protein: CSVEEGTAFVQETQYF. In DNA form, the CDR3 reads TGCAGCGTTGAAGAAGGGACAGCCTTCGTCCAAGAGACCCAGTACTTC.

This clonotype was counted at least ten times. This chain connects TRBV20-1 to TRBJ1-6; a weak D match, TRBD1 (5 bases). V was clipped by 3 bases and J by 4 bases, with 7 bases between them. The CDR3 is 13 residues long. The V gene's germline CDR1 is DFQATT and CDR2 SNEGSKA (reference sequence). The CDR3 coding sequence is TGCAGTGCTAGGGACATTTATAATTCACCCCTCCACTTT. It specifies CSARDIYNSPLHF.

There are many counts of this clonotype. The J gene is TRBJ1-5, the V gene TRBV3-1, with D maybe TRBD1 (5 bases). This CDR3 has 17 residues. V was cut by 1 base and J by 6 bases, with 19 bases left in between. Per germline, CDR1 LGHDT and CDR2 YNNKEL (reference sequence). This CDR3 reads CASSQGYPPQRGQPQHF. The CDR3 region has the DNA TGTGCCAGCAGCCAAGGGTACCCCCCACAGAGGGGTCAGCCCCAGCATTTT.

This clonotype was recorded many times. The rearrangement uses TRBV30 and TRBJ2-7; D tentatively fits TRBD1 or TRBD2 (5 bases each). Germline CDR1 is GTSNPN and CDR2 is SVGIG (reference sequence). The CDR3 covers 14 residues. V lost 4 bases to trimming and J lost 2 bases, with 15 bases between them. The CDR3 DNA reads as TGTGCCTGGACGGGGCAGGGACGGCCCTACGAGCAGTACTTC. This gives the protein CAWTGQGRPYEQYF.

This clonotype was recorded many times. The chain employs TRBV20-1 and TRBJ1-1; no clear D gene. The CDR3 spans 11 residues. The V end was cut by 5 bases, the J end by 5 bases, with 9 bases between. Germline values: CDR1 DFQATT, CDR2 SNEGSKA (reference sequence). The chain's CDR3 is CSAPGPTEAFF. The CDR3 nucleotides read TGCAGTGCTCCAGGTCCTACTGAAGCTTTCTTT.